This entry lists 12 T cell receptor beta chains sequenced from one sample in a study of OX40 agonist ivuxolimab in advanced cancers. Using immunoSEQ multiplex PCR, the repertoire was profiled, and TCRdb retains in-frame clones only, with some absent. Altogether tens of thousands of clones are present, roughly 84% being singletons, with the ten largest covering 17%. Source: CD4+ or CD8+ T cells sorted from blood, taken in a trial of the OX40 agonist ivuxolimab. These receptor sequences come from an adult with an advanced solid tumor such as melanoma, head and neck, liver or kidney cancer.

This clone was counted once. The sample contains more than one DNA sequence encoding this CDR3. Here the CDR3 reads CASGKGLAGVEQYF. The CDR3 nucleotides read TGTGCCAGCGGAAAGGGGCTAGCGGGAGTCGAGCAGTACTTC. The V gene is TRBV28, the J gene TRBJ2-7, with 10 positions matching TRBD2. Per the germline V gene, CDR1 is MDHEN and CDR2 is SYDVKM. This CDR3 comprises 14 residues. V dropped 8 bases and J dropped 6; count of bases not matched to a gene: 10.

The gene calls are TRBV27 and TRBJ2-3; 13 bases line up with TRBD2. In germline, CDR1 is MNHEY, CDR2 SMNVEV (reference sequence). The trim removed 6 bases at V and 0 bases at J, leaving 6 bases unmatched. The CDR3 loop spans 17 amino acids. CDR3 in DNA: TGTGCCAGCAGCAAAAAGACTAGCGGGAGGAGCACAGATACGCAGTATTTT. Protein product: CASSKKTSGRSTDTQYF.

This clone came up a few times. The V gene is TRBV10-3, the J gene TRBJ1-5; D gene uncertain. Germline V gives CDR1 ENHRY, CDR2 SYGVKD. The length of the CDR3 is 15 residues. V shed 3 bases and J shed 0 bases, with 9 bases lying between them. The DNA for the CDR3 is TGTGCCATCAGTGAACGGGTGGGTAGCAATCAGCCCCAGCATTTT. Translation gives CAISERVGSNQPQHF.

The chain recombines TRBV6-5 with TRBJ2-2, with 12 bases fitting TRBD2. V lost 6 bases to trimming and J lost 6 bases; unmatched junction nucleotides: 5. CDR1 is MNHEY and CDR2 is SVGAGI in the germline V gene. The CDR3 loop spans 15 amino acids. The CDR3 region is CASRPTSGSAGELFF. CDR3 DNA sequence: TGTGCCAGCAGACCGACTAGCGGGAGCGCCGGGGAGCTGTTTTTT.

V and J are TRBV28 and TRBJ2-7, with a tentative D call TRBD1 (5 bases). Germline V gene lookup returns CDR1 MDHEN and CDR2 SYDVKM. The CDR3 is 13 amino acids. V was cut by 5 bases and J by 3 bases, with 11 bases left in between. CDR3 region: CASSLPRGYEQYF. Written as DNA, the CDR3 is TGTGCCAGCAGTCTCCCTAGGGGCTACGAGCAGTACTTC.

The chain uses TRBV4-1 and TRBJ2-7; 12 bases are shared with TRBD1. Trimming at V came to 0 bases and at J to 7 bases, leaving 7 bases not matched to a gene. CDR1 is MGHRA and CDR2 is YSYEKL in the germline V gene. The length of the CDR3 is 16 residues. CDR3 loop: CASSQDQGQGAWEQYF. The CDR3 coding sequence is TGCGCCAGCAGCCAAGATCAGGGACAGGGGGCTTGGGAGCAGTACTTC.

The chain is built from TRBV10-3 and TRBJ2-1; 9 bases align to TRBD2. The V and J ends lost 7 bases and 4 bases, in that order; junction bases with no gene match: 8. CDR1 and CDR2 from the germline V gene are ENHRY and SYGVKD. CDR3 length: 15 amino acids. The CDR3 DNA follows: TGTGCCATCACCCCTAGCGGGGAATCGTACAATGAGCAGTTCTTC. This gives the protein CAITPSGESYNEQFF.

The chain joins TRBV28 to TRBJ2-5, with 9 bases that match TRBD2. The CDR3 is 16 residues long. CDR1 is MDHEN, CDR2 SYDVKM, per germline. V was pared by 1 base and J by 2 bases, with 5 bases of the junction left unmatched. Here the CDR3 DNA reads TGTGCCAGCAGTTTATCGGGTAGCGGGGGACAAGAGACCCAGTACTTC. It is translated as CASSLSGSGGQETQYF.

The rearrangement joins TRBV19 to TRBJ1-2; TRBD1 is a possible D gene (5 bases). V was pared by 5 bases and J by 6 bases, with 16 bases between. Germline assignment: CDR1 LNHDA and CDR2 SQIVND (reference sequence). There are 14 residues in the CDR3. The CDR3 DNA follows: TGTGCCAGTAGTGGCCGCGACAGTGAGGATGGCTACACCTTC. This encodes CASSGRDSEDGYTF.

This clone was counted only a few times. The chain recombines TRBV5-1 with TRBJ2-1; 11 bases are a match to TRBD2. CDR1 is SGHRS, CDR2 YFSETQ, per germline. CDR3 length: 16 residues. The V and J ends lost 2 bases and 8 bases, in that order; junction bases with no gene match: 9. The CDR3 reads CASSFVKTSGSDEQFF. CDR3 nucleotides: TGCGCCAGCAGCTTCGTGAAAACTAGCGGGAGTGATGAGCAGTTCTTC.

This clone was seen just once. The chain couples TRBV6-1 to TRBJ2-7; the match to TRBD1 covers 7 bases. V shed 4 bases, J shed 6 bases, and the junction held 9 bases outside the gene matches. In germline, CDR1 is MNHNS, CDR2 SASEGT. CDR3 length equals 14 residues. The CDR3 loop is CASSGNRGRSEQYF. CDR3 nucleotides: TGTGCCAGCAGTGGAAACAGGGGACGAAGCGAGCAGTACTTC.

V is TRBV19 and J is TRBJ2-6; D gene ambiguous. CDR1 is LNHDA, CDR2 SQIVND, per germline (reference sequence). CDR3 length: 16 residues. With 5 bases removed from V and 4 bases from J, the gap between germline ends came to 15 bases. Here the CDR3 reads CASSSNTAGGANVLTF. As DNA, the CDR3 is TGTGCCAGTAGTTCAAATACGGCAGGCGGGGCCAACGTCCTGACTTTC.